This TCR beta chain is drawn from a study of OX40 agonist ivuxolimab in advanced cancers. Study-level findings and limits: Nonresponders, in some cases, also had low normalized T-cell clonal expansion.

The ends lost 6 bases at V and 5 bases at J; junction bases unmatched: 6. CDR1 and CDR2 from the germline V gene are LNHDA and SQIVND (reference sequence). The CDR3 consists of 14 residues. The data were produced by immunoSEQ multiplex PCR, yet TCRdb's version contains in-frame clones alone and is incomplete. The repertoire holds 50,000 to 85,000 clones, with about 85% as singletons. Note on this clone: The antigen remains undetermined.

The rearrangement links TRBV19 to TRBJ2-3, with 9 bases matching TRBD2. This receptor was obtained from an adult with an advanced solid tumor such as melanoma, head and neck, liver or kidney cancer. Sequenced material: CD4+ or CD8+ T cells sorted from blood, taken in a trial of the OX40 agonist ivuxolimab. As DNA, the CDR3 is TGTGCCAGTAGCTTTAGCGGGAGAAGAGATACGCAGTATTTT. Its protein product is CASSFSGRRDTQYF.